The 24 T cell receptor beta chains reported below all come from one sample, sequenced in a study of shared clonotypes between healthy human individuals. Sequenced by immunoSEQ multiplex PCR; TCRdb stores in-frame clones only, minus some. The table includes around 720,000 clones, about three quarters detected once. The sequenced sample consisted of memory CD4+ T cells sorted from blood. As to subset: CD45RA-negative fraction. These receptors came from a woman in her 30s in good health.

Concerning this clone itself: Additional DNA sequences in this sample encode the identical CDR3. The V gene is TRBV6-1, the J gene TRBJ1-1; TRBD1 matches 8 bases. This CDR3 is built from 14 residues. V lost 3 bases, J lost 1 base, and 1 base stayed unmatched. Germline loops: CDR1 MNHNS, CDR2 SASEGT. The CDR3 here is CASSEGTGNTEAFF. DNA for the CDR3: TGTGCCAGCAGTGAGGGGACAGGGAACACTGAAGCTTTCTTT.

This clone was found once. The chain recombines TRBV7-9 with TRBJ2-3; 8 nucleotides align to TRBD1. Per the germline V gene, CDR1 is SEHNR and CDR2 is FQNEAQ (reference sequence). J lost 3 bases, V lost 4 bases, and 3 bases had no gene match. The length of the CDR3 is 14 residues. Here the CDR3 DNA reads TGTGCCAGCAGCTCCCGACAGGGGACAGATACGCAGTATTTT. Its translation is CASSSRQGTDTQYF.

The chain combines TRBV30 with TRBJ2-5, with a weak D call TRBD1 (5 bases). The closer fit of TRBJ2-7 to the DNA end suggests the J call may be wrong. Germline V gene data show CDR1 as GTSNPN and CDR2 as SVGIG (reference sequence). This CDR3 is built from 15 residues. The CDR3 sequence is CAWSGGGSNSYEQYF. CDR3 nucleotide sequence: TGTGCCTGGAGTGGGGGCGGATCAAACTCCTACGAGCAGTACTTC.

The V gene is TRBV5-6, the J gene TRBJ2-3, with 11 bases matching TRBD1. This CDR3 has 15 residues. V lost 4 bases and J lost 5; bases outside the gene matches: 6. Germline CDR1 and CDR2: SGHDT and YYEEEE. CDR3 region: CASSPDRGRRDTQYF. In DNA, the CDR3 is TGTGCCAGCAGCCCGGACAGGGGGCGTAGAGATACGCAGTATTTT. The complete variable domain, with remaining parts taken from reference TRBV5-6 and TRBJ2-3, reads DAGVTQSPTHLIKTRGQQVTLRCSPKSGHDTVSWYQQALGQGPQFIFQYYEEEERQRGNFPDRFSGHQFPNYSSELNVNALLLGDSALYLCASSPDRGRRDTQYFGPGTRLTVL.

Details on this clone: This sample also contains other DNA sequences that code for the same CDR3. The chain joins TRBV11-2 to TRBJ1-2; TRBD1 matches 9 bases. The CDR3 covers 15 residues. Germline assignment: CDR1 SGHAT and CDR2 FQNNGV. V dropped 3 bases and J dropped 4; count of bases not matched to a gene: 6. Written as DNA, the CDR3 is TGTGCCAGCAGCTTGGGGGACAGGGAGTTCTATGGCTACACCTTC. It codes for CASSLGDREFYGYTF.

This clone showed up many times. The chain links TRBV6-1 to TRBJ1-1, with 7 bases identical to TRBD1. CDR1 and CDR2 from the germline V gene are MNHNS and SASEGT. The CDR3 is 14 amino acids. Trimming at V came to 9 bases and at J to 7 bases, leaving 14 bases not matched to a gene. This CDR3 reads CASSPGTEAYEAFF. For the CDR3, the DNA is TGTGCCAGTTCACCGGGGACAGAGGCCTATGAAGCTTTCTTT.

V is TRBV29-1 and J is TRBJ2-1; D is possibly TRBD2 (6 bases). Germline CDR1 is SQVTM and CDR2 is ANQGSEA. The V gene lost 3 bases and the J gene lost 6 bases, with 12 bases spanning the gap. The CDR3 length is 13 residues. CDR3 loop: CSVDTWEANEQFF. The CDR3 DNA follows: TGCAGCGTTGACACGTGGGAGGCCAATGAGCAGTTCTTC.

In the case of this clone: A read error may be the cause here, since a much bigger clone is one base away. Other DNA variants within this sample encode the same CDR3. The chain couples TRBV11-3 to TRBJ2-6, with D hard to call. This CDR3 comprises 15 residues. Germline values: CDR1 SGHNT, CDR2 YENEEA. V lost 3 bases and J 0 bases, leaving 6 bases between the germline ends. The CDR3 DNA sequence: TGTGCCAGCAGCTTGGGTGGCTCTGGGGCCAACGTCCTGACTTTC. As protein: CASSLGGSGANVLTF.

This clone appeared a few times. This chain links TRBV28 with TRBJ1-4; 8 bases agree with TRBD1. The trim removed 5 bases at V and 5 bases at J, leaving 7 bases unmatched. Germline-derived CDR1 and CDR2 are MDHEN and SYDVKM. This CDR3 contains 15 residues. The CDR3 nucleotides are TGTGCCAGCAGTGTGGCCGGGACAGGAAATGAAAAACTGTTTTTT. This sequence encodes CASSVAGTGNEKLFF.

This clone was picked up one time. This sequence joins TRBV19 and TRBJ2-2; the D gene is possibly TRBD2 (5 bases). The germline V gene has CDR1 LNHDA and CDR2 SQIVND (reference sequence). Trimming removed 5 bases at V and 5 bases at J, with 15 bases between. This CDR3 has 15 amino acids. The CDR3 loop reads CASSSPLRRTGELFF. The CDR3 DNA sequence: TGTGCCAGTAGTTCACCCCTAAGGAGGACCGGGGAGCTGTTTTTT.

The gene calls are TRBV6-1 and TRBJ1-2, with TRBD1 matching 7 bases. The CDR3 has 14 amino acids. The V segment lost 3 bases and the J segment 4 bases; nucleotides outside the gene matches: 5. Germline-derived CDR1 and CDR2 are MNHNS and SASEGT. The CDR3 loop is CASSEIRQGYGYTF. For the CDR3, the DNA is TGTGCCAGCAGTGAGATTAGACAGGGCTATGGCTACACCTTC.

This sequence joins TRBV27 and TRBJ2-7, with 9 positions matching TRBD1. J gave up 7 bases and V 6 bases, and 7 bases lay outside the gene matches. Germline V gene lookup returns CDR1 MNHEY and CDR2 SMNVEV (reference sequence). The CDR3 contains 13 residues. In nucleotides, the CDR3 is TGTGCCAGCAGGACGACAGGGGGTCGGGAGCAGTACTTC. Its protein is CASRTTGGREQYF.

The chain carries TRBV6-1 and TRBJ2-3; TRBD2 aligns across 10 bases. V was clipped by 10 bases and J by 1 base; unmatched bases: 8. The CDR3 extends over 15 amino acids. Germline-derived CDR1 and CDR2 are MNHNS and SASEGT. The CDR3 DNA is TGTGCCACTTTAAGCGGGAGGGCCGGCACAGATACGCAGTATTTT. Residues: CATLSGRAGTDTQYF.

This chain connects TRBV7-9 to TRBJ2-1; 7 bases are shared with TRBD1. This CDR3 contains 15 residues. V was pared by 6 bases and J by 3 bases, with 8 bases of the junction left unmatched. Germline CDR1 reads SEHNR; CDR2 reads FQNEAQ (reference sequence). In DNA form, the CDR3 reads TGTGCCAGCAGGTCGGACAGGACGAACTACAATGAGCAGTTCTTC. Its translation: CASRSDRTNYNEQFF.

In its sample, this clone was seen many times. V usage is TRBV5-8 and J usage is TRBJ2-2; 11 bases align to TRBD2. V was clipped by 2 bases and J by 4 bases; unmatched bases: 4. The CDR3 sequence is 16 residues long. CDR1 and CDR2 (germline): SGHTS, YDEGEE. The CDR3 coding sequence is TGTGCCAGCAGCTTAGGGCTAGCGGGAGGCACCGGGGAGCTGTTTTTT. This codes for CASSLGLAGGTGELFF.

The chain uses TRBV7-2 and TRBJ2-4; the match to TRBD2 covers 14 bases. This CDR3 has 16 amino acids. With 3 bases clipped from V and 8 bases from J, the junction kept 6 bases outside the gene matches. Germline loops: CDR1 SGHTA, CDR2 FQGNSA. CDR3 loop: CASSLRLAGGLHIQYF. The CDR3 nucleotides read TGTGCCAGCAGCTTGAGACTAGCGGGAGGGCTACACATTCAGTACTTC.

V usage is TRBV6-5 and J usage is TRBJ1-5; no clear D gene. V gave up 4 bases and J gave up 3 bases, with 13 bases separating them. Germline lookup yields CDR1 MNHEY and CDR2 SVGAGI. This CDR3 comprises 15 residues. The CDR3 here is CASSSRSKANQPQHF. CDR3 nucleotides: TGTGCCAGCAGTTCCCGAAGTAAGGCCAATCAGCCCCAGCATTTT.

This chain uses TRBV10-2 with TRBJ2-5; tentative D call: TRBD2 (6 bases). Between the trimmed V and J ends, which lost 9 bases and 5 bases, there was a span of 13 bases. This CDR3 is built from 12 residues. CDR1 WSHSY and CDR2 SAAADI come from the germline V gene. The CDR3 spells CASNGGWETQYF. For the CDR3, the DNA is TGCGCCAGTAACGGGGGTTGGGAGACCCAGTACTTC.

J is TRBJ1-5 and V is TRBV6-5; TRBD1 agrees at 8 bases. Per germline, CDR1 MNHEY and CDR2 SVGAGI. Trimming cost V 2 bases and J 5 bases; bases outside gene matches: 2. The CDR3 runs 14 residues. CDR3 bases: TGTGCCAGCAGTTACGGACAGGGCCATCAGCCCCAGCATTTT. This sequence encodes CASSYGQGHQPQHF.

This clone was recorded a few times. V and J are TRBV25-1 and TRBJ2-7; 13 bases are a match to TRBD2. The junction had 8 bases not matched to a gene; V was cut back by 5 bases and J by 4 bases. The germline V gene encodes CDR1 MGHDK and CDR2 SYGVNS. The CDR3 loop spans 16 amino acids. The CDR3 DNA is TGTGCCAGCAGTTACGGACTAGCGGGAGACCATTACGAGCAGTACTTC. Translated, it gives CASSYGLAGDHYEQYF.

This chain links TRBV6-6 with TRBJ1-1, with TRBD1 matching over 9 bases. This CDR3 is 16 amino acids long. Germline values: CDR1 MNHNY, CDR2 SVGAGI (reference sequence). Trimming removed 2 bases from V and 5 bases from J; junction bases left unmatched: 9. CDR3 in amino acids: CASSYVRGQGGTEAFF. The CDR3 bases are TGTGCCAGCAGTTACGTTAGGGGACAGGGAGGTACTGAAGCTTTCTTT.

This clone was observed a handful of times. The same CDR3 can be traced to other DNA sequences in this sample. The gene calls are TRBV2 and TRBJ1-5; 8 bases match TRBD1. This CDR3 spans 14 amino acids. Germline V gene sequence: CDR1 SNHLY, CDR2 FYNNEI. The V segment lost 5 bases and the J segment 7 bases; nucleotides outside the gene matches: 7. The CDR3 coding sequence is TGTGCCAGCAGTACCGGGACAGGAGGCCAGCCCCAGCATTTT. As protein: CASSTGTGGQPQHF.

This clone was counted ten times or more. This specimen includes other DNA sequences encoding the same CDR3. The chain employs TRBV19 and TRBJ1-5; D is undetermined. The germline gives CDR1 LNHDA, CDR2 SQIVND (reference sequence). V lost 4 bases, J lost 4 bases, and 8 bases lay in between. The CDR3 extends over 13 amino acids. The CDR3 is CASSRGINQPQHF. The CDR3 DNA follows: TGTGCCAGTAGTAGAGGGATAAATCAGCCCCAGCATTTT.

The chain uses TRBV28 and TRBJ1-5; D perhaps matches TRBD1 (5 bases). The CDR3 contains 16 residues. Trimming removed 5 bases at V and 4 bases at J, with 18 bases between. CDR1 is MDHEN, CDR2 SYDVKM, per germline. The CDR3 sequence is CASSGRQLSANQPQHF. DNA of the CDR3: TGTGCCAGCAGTGGACGACAGTTGAGTGCGAATCAGCCCCAGCATTTT.